The 27 T cell receptor beta chains below all came from one sample that was sequenced in a study of T cells in Graves' hyperthyroidism and ophthalmopathy. The CDR3 regions of TCR beta were amplified from RNA transcripts. HTBI primers were the set used in a first-round RT-PCR of the TCR CDR3. One entry per CDR3 protein results from TCRdb running MiXCR on the multiplex PCR reads. The sample holds fewer than 450,000 distinct CDR3 sequences, about a sixth seen once. The sample comprised blood. These receptors were taken from a woman between 25 and 40 years old with Graves' hyperthyroidism that later progressed to Graves' ophthalmopathy.

The V and J genes are TRBV20-1 and TRBJ2-5, with D perhaps matching TRBD2 (6 bases). From germline, CDR1 is DFQATT and CDR2 SNEGSKA (reference sequence). CDR3 length: 14 residues. Trimming took off 3 bases at V and 3 bases at J, with 14 bases between the two ends. CDR3 region: CSARGEDQEETQYF. CDR3 in DNA: TGCAGTGCTAGGGGGGAGGATCAGGAAGAGACCCAGTACTTC.

In its sample, this clonotype was seen many times. The genes are TRBV20-1 and TRBJ1-6; no clear D gene. V was cut by 1 base and J by 5 bases, with 24 bases left in between. The CDR3 is 19 residues long. Germline V gives CDR1 DFQATT, CDR2 SNEGSKA (reference sequence). The CDR3 region has the DNA TGCAGTGCTAGAGTTCATTTTTCCTCGGCGGGCTTAGATAATTCACCCCTCCACTTT. Its protein is CSARVHFSSAGLDNSPLHF.

This clonotype has ten or more counts. The chain couples TRBV15 to TRBJ1-6; no clear D. The germline gives CDR1 LNHNV, CDR2 YYDKDF (reference sequence). The CDR3 is made up of 14 amino acids. Trimming stripped 0 bases from V and 7 bases from J, with 7 bases between. As DNA, the CDR3 is TGTGCCACCAGCAGAGATGCCCTAAATTCACCCCTCCACTTT. Translating gives CATSRDALNSPLHF.

This clonotype was seen ten or more times. The J gene is TRBJ2-3, the V gene TRBV20-1; the match to TRBD2 covers 9 bases. Trimming cost V 2 bases and J 5 bases; bases outside gene matches: 5. Germline V gene lookup returns CDR1 DFQATT and CDR2 SNEGSKA (reference sequence). This CDR3 comprises 14 residues. In DNA form, the CDR3 reads TGCAGTGCTAGATTTAGCGGGAGTCGAGATACGCAGTATTTT. It specifies CSARFSGSRDTQYF.

This chain joins TRBV18 and TRBJ2-2; 11 positions agree with TRBD1. The germline CDR1 and CDR2 sequences are KGHSH and LQKENI. Losses at the gene ends were 0 bases for V and 6 bases for J; bases not matched to a gene: 15. This CDR3 has 20 residues. The CDR3 here is CASSPPAFRTGTGGPGELFF. For the CDR3, the DNA is TGTGCCAGCTCACCACCGGCCTTCCGAACCGGGACAGGGGGACCCGGGGAGCTGTTTTTT. Looking up the rest from reference TRBV18 and TRBJ2-2 gives the full variable domain: NAGVMQNPRHLVRRRGQEARLRCSPMKGHSHVYWYRQLPEEGLKFMVYLQKENIIDESGMPKERFSAEFPKEGPSILRIQQVVRGDSAAYFCASSPPAFRTGTGGPGELFFGEGSRLTVL.

With respect to this clonotype: Since a much larger clone is just one base distant, this may be a read error. This CDR3 is missing its conserved last phenylalanine or tryptophan, likely due to a read error. The chain has TRBV12-3 or TRBV12-4 and TRBJ2-7, with D unresolved. Trimming removed 4 bases from V and 7 bases from J, with 17 bases in between. The CDR3 is 14 amino acids. CDR3: CASSYGHATEEQYL. For the CDR3, the DNA is TGTGCCAGCAGTTATGGTCACGCAACAGAAGAGCAGTACCTC.

This clonotype appeared a few times. This chain uses TRBV10-3 with TRBJ2-1; unclear D gene. V shed 4 bases and J shed 8 bases, with 9 bases lying between them. The germline V gene has CDR1 ENHRY and CDR2 SYGVKD. The CDR3 extends over 12 amino acids. The CDR3 sequence: CAISAEHDEQFF. For the CDR3, the DNA is TGTGCCATCAGTGCCGAGCACGATGAGCAGTTCTTC.

This chain uses TRBV20-1 with TRBJ1-1; TRBD1 might be the D (5 bases). The germline gives CDR1 DFQATT, CDR2 SNEGSKA (reference sequence). This CDR3 has 17 amino acids. Trimming removed 0 bases at V and 3 bases at J, with 20 bases between. The DNA for the CDR3 is TGCAGTGCTAGAGATAATATCCGGGTCGGGGACTACACTGAAGCTTTCTTT. Encoded protein: CSARDNIRVGDYTEAFF.

This clonotype occurred many times. The chain is built from TRBV2 and TRBJ2-5; no firm D call. The V and J ends lost 4 bases and 2 bases respectively, with 8 bases between them. CDR1 is SNHLY, CDR2 FYNNEI, per germline. The CDR3 covers 13 residues. CDR3 residues: CASSVDSQETQYF. CDR3 in DNA: TGTGCCAGCAGTGTAGACTCGCAAGAGACCCAGTACTTC.

This chain connects TRBV7-2 to TRBJ2-3; D not resolved. Looked up from germline, CDR1 is SGHTA and CDR2 is FQGNSA. Between the trimmed V and J ends, which lost 2 bases and 0 bases, there was a span of 6 bases. The CDR3 spans 14 residues. In DNA form, the CDR3 reads TGTGCCAGCAGCTTATATCCAAGCACAGATACGCAGTATTTT. As protein: CASSLYPSTDTQYF. Full variable domain (missing parts from reference TRBV7-2 and TRBJ2-3): GAGVSQSPSNKVTEKGKDVELRCDPISGHTALYWYRQSLGQGLEFLIYFQGNSAPDKSGLPSDRFSAERTGGSVSTLTIQRTQQEDSAVYLCASSLYPSTDTQYFGPGTRLTVL.

Many counts were recorded for this clonotype. V is TRBV2 and J is TRBJ1-2; 7 bases are a match to TRBD1. This CDR3 spans 13 amino acids. The V and J ends lost 6 bases and 4 bases, in that order; junction bases with no gene match: 5. Germline V CDR1 and CDR2: SNHLY, FYNNEI. CDR3: CASRGQVVYGYTF. The CDR3 DNA reads as TGTGCCAGCAGAGGACAGGTGGTCTATGGCTACACCTTC.

This clonotype occurred a few times. A much larger clonotype is one base distant, so this may be a read error. The V and J genes are TRBV19 and TRBJ2-2; D is ambiguous. This CDR3 region has 12 residues. CDR1 is LNHDA, CDR2 SQIVND, per germline (reference sequence). V lost 4 bases and J 7 bases, leaving 7 bases between the germline ends. CDR3 protein: CASSRPGGELFF. The CDR3 nucleotides read TGTGCCAGTAGTAGGCCGGGCGGGGAGCTGTTTTTT.

In this sample, this clonotype turned up many times. This chain joins TRBV20-1 and TRBJ2-2; TRBD1 agrees at 9 bases. The CDR3 totals 15 residues. Germline values: CDR1 DFQATT, CDR2 SNEGSKA (reference sequence). Trimming at V came to 4 bases and at J to 6 bases, leaving 9 bases not matched to a gene. The CDR3 reads CSAKNRGLIAGELFF. The CDR3 coding sequence is TGCAGTGCTAAGAACAGGGGGCTTATCGCCGGGGAGCTGTTTTTT.

Many counts were recorded for this clonotype. V gene TRBV10-3 combines with J gene TRBJ2-3; 8 nucleotides match TRBD2. The CDR3 covers 14 residues. CDR1 ENHRY and CDR2 SYGVKD come from the germline V gene. V lost 10 bases and J lost 4; bases outside the gene matches: 10. The CDR3 DNA reads TGTGCCACCAAGGCTAGCGGGTCCGCAGATACGCAGTATTTT. This sequence encodes CATKASGSADTQYF.

At least ten counts were recorded for this clonotype. This rearrangement joins TRBV11-2 to TRBJ2-2; D may be TRBD1 (5 bases). CDR1 and CDR2 from the germline V gene are SGHAT and FQNNGV. V was shortened by 3 bases and J by 7 bases, with 12 bases between the two germline ends. The CDR3 is 14 amino acids. CDR3 sequence: CASSLGRVGGELFF. In nucleotides, the CDR3 is TGTGCCAGCAGCTTGGGCAGGGTCGGCGGGGAGCTGTTTTTT.

The chain carries TRBV27 and TRBJ2-1; 12 bases match TRBD2. The V segment lost 4 bases and the J segment 8 bases; nucleotides outside the gene matches: 6. The CDR3 is made up of 15 amino acids. Germline CDR1 reads MNHEY; CDR2 reads SMNVEV (reference sequence). In nucleotides, the CDR3 is TGTGCCAGCAGTTCACGGACTAGCGGGGAACATGAGCAGTTCTTC. The encoded protein is CASSSRTSGEHEQFF.

This clonotype was counted at least ten times. The V gene is TRBV29-1, the J gene TRBJ2-5; D is tentatively TRBD1 or TRBD2 (6 bases each). CDR3 length: 13 amino acids. Trimming took 3 bases from V and 5 from J, leaving 13 bases between them. The germline gives CDR1 SQVTM, CDR2 ANQGSEA. The CDR3 sequence: CSVEGGSGETQYF. The CDR3 nucleotides read TGCAGCGTTGAGGGGGGCAGCGGGGAGACCCAGTACTTC.

In its sample, this clonotype was seen many times. V gene TRBV28 combines with J gene TRBJ1-1, with D uncertain. This CDR3 comprises 16 residues. V lost 5 bases and J lost 0, with 16 bases in between. The germline V gene has CDR1 MDHEN and CDR2 SYDVKM. CDR3 sequence: CASSGGREIVNTEAFF. DNA for the CDR3: TGTGCCAGCAGTGGCGGGCGGGAGATAGTGAACACTGAAGCTTTCTTT.

To note about this clonotype: Just one base apart from a much larger clone, this may be a read error. The V and J genes are TRBV6-1 and TRBJ2-7; 9 nucleotides line up with TRBD2. Germline CDR1 reads MNHNS; CDR2 reads SASEGT. This CDR3 has 13 amino acids. V shed 8 bases, J shed 7 bases, and the junction held 9 bases outside the gene matches. CDR3 coding DNA: TGTGCCAGCGGGCGGGAGGGGAACAATGAGCAGTACTTC. Protein: CASGREGNNEQYF.

This clonotype was detected a few times. This chain's CDR3 is CASSQDPEVIYEQYF. Here the CDR3 DNA reads TGCGCCAGCAGCCAAGATCCGGAAGTGATCTACGAGCAGTACTTC. This chain joins TRBV4-1 and TRBJ2-7; D is ambiguous. The germline V and J ends were trimmed by 0 bases and 3 bases, with 12 bases remaining between them. In germline, CDR1 is MGHRA, CDR2 YSYEKL. This CDR3 is 15 amino acids long.

The V call is TRBV19, the J call TRBJ1-5; weak D call: TRBD1 (5 bases). In germline, CDR1 is LNHDA, CDR2 SQIVND (reference sequence). Trimming stripped 7 bases from V and 7 bases from J, with 11 bases between. The CDR3 covers 12 residues. CDR3 sequence reads: CASTQGQQPQHF. CDR3 nucleotides: TGTGCCAGTACCCAGGGCCAACAGCCCCAGCATTTT.

The V and J genes are TRBV11-1 and TRBJ2-1; D gene ambiguous. This CDR3 comprises 16 residues. Germline V gives CDR1 SGHAT, CDR2 FQDESV (reference sequence). V lost 2 bases, J lost 0 bases, and 11 bases lay in between. The CDR3, as DNA: TGTGCCAGCAGCTTATACCGGTCAGACTCCTACAATGAGCAGTTCTTC. This encodes CASSLYRSDSYNEQFF.

This clonotype was observed at least ten times. V and J are TRBV24-1 and TRBJ2-5; 8 bases line up with TRBD2. Germline values: CDR1 KGHDR, CDR2 SFDVKD. V lost 4 bases to trimming and J lost 2 bases; unmatched junction nucleotides: 11. CDR3 length equals 17 residues. CDR3 residues: CATSETANLAGQETQYF. The CDR3 nucleotides read TGTGCCACCAGTGAAACCGCCAACTTAGCGGGACAAGAGACCCAGTACTTC.

This chain joins TRBV20-1 and TRBJ2-5; 7 positions match TRBD2. Unmatched junction bases numbered 9, after V lost 5 bases and J lost 3 bases. The CDR3 is 14 amino acids. In germline, CDR1 is DFQATT, CDR2 SNEGSKA (reference sequence). The CDR3: CSAGVAGVEETQYF. The CDR3 DNA sequence: TGCAGTGCTGGTGTGGCGGGAGTTGAAGAGACCCAGTACTTC.

V and J are TRBV3-1 and TRBJ2-1; 12 bases align to TRBD2. The CDR3 contains 13 residues. Germline-derived CDR1 and CDR2 are LGHDT and YNNKEL (reference sequence). Losses at the gene ends were 4 bases for V and 12 bases for J; bases not matched to a gene: 4. CDR3: CASSLTSGGLQFF. CDR3 nucleotide sequence: TGTGCCAGCAGCCTGACTAGCGGGGGACTGCAGTTCTTC.

This clonotype was detected a few times. The CDR3 DNA follows: TGTGCCAGCAGTTTCAAAAGAGGGGGAGGTTACAATGAGCAGTTCTTC. It translates to CASSFKRGGGYNEQFF. V usage is TRBV27 and J usage is TRBJ2-1, with D perhaps TRBD1 or TRBD2 (6 bases each). V was pared by 3 bases and J by 4 bases, with 16 bases between. The CDR3 runs to 16 residues. CDR1 is MNHEY, CDR2 SMNVEV, per germline (reference sequence).

About this clonotype: This could be a read error, since a much larger clone is one nucleotide away. The chain couples TRBV20-1 to TRBJ2-1; D ambiguous. The CDR3 runs 12 residues. CDR1 and CDR2 (germline): DFQATT, SNEGSKA (reference sequence). The CDR3 here is CSANKNIDEQLF. CDR3 in DNA: TGCAGTGCTAACAAGAACATCGATGAGCAGCTCTTC.